This TCR beta chain was sequenced during a study of T cell repertoires in ileal Crohn's disease. In the study overall: Postoperative therapy was given to about half: around eleven thiopurines, around 18 anti-TNF agents. Study-wide findings and caveats: Sorted CD8 T cells held more high-frequency clones than CD4.

Per sample, roughly 500 nanograms of biopsy DNA were TCRB immunosequenced. Method: immunoSEQ multiplex PCR; TCRdb's copy keeps in-frame clones and lacks some. The sample gives approximately 27,000 clones, around 80% of which show up once; roughly 6% is in the top ten. Notes on this clone: No antigen is known for it.

Source material: ileal tissue. The sequence was collected from an adult with Crohn's disease.

The CDR3: CASSVDWGGPPQGNTIYF. CDR3 nucleotides: TGTGCCAGCAGCGTAGATTGGGGGGGCCCGCCGCAGGGAAACACCATATATTTT. The gene calls are TRBV9 and TRBJ1-3; D is possibly TRBD1 (6 bases). Trimming removed 0 bases at V and 4 bases at J, with 20 bases between. This CDR3 region has 18 residues. From germline, CDR1 is SGDLS and CDR2 YYNGEE.